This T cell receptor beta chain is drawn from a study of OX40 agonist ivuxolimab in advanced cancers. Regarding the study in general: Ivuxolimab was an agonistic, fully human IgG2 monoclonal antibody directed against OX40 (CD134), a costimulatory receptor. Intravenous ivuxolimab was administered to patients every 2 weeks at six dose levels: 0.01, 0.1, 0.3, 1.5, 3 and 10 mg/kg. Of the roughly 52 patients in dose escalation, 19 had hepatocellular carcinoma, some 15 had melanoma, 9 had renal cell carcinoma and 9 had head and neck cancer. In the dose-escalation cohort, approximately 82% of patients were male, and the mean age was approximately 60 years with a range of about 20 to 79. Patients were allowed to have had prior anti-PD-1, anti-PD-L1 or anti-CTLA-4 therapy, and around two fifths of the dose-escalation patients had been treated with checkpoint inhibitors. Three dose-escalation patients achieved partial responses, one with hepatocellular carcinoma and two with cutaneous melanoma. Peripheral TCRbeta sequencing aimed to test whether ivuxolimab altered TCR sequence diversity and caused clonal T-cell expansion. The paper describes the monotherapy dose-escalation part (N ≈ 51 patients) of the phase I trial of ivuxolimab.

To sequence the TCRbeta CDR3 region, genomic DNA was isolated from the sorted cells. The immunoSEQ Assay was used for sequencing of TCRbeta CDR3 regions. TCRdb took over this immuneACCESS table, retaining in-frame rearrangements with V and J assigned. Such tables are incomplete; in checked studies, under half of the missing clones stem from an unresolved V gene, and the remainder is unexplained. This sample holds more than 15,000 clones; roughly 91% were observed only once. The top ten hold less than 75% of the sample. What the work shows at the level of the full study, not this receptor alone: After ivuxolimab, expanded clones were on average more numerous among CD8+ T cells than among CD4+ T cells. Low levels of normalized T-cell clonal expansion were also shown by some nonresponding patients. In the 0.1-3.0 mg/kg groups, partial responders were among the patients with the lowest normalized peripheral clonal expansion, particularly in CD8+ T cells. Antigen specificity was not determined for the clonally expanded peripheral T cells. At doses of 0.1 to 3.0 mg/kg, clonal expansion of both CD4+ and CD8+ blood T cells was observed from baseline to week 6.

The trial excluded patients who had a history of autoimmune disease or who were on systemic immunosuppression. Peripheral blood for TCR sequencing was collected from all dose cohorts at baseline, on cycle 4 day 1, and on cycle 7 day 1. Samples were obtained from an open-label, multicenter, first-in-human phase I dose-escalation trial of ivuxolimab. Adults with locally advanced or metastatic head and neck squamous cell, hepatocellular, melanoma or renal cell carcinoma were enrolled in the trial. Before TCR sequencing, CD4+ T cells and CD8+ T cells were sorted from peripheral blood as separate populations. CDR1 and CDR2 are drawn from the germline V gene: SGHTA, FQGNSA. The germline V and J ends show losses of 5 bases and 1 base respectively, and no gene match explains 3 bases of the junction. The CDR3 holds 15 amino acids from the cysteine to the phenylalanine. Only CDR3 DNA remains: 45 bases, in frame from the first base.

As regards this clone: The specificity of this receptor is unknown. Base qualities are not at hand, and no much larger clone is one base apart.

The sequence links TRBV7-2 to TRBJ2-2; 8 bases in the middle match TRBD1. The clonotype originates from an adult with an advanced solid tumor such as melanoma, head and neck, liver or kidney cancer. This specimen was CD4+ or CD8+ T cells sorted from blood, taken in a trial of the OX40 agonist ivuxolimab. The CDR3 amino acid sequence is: CASSQTGGNTGELFF. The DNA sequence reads TGTGCCAGCAGCCAAACAGGGGGGAACACCGGGGAGCTGTTTTTT.